Described below is a single T cell receptor beta chain sequence and its context. Some clones are missing from TCRdb's copy, which holds only in-frame ones; the method was immunoSEQ multiplex PCR. The sample holds some 65,000 clones, roughly 90% seen once. This sample stems from a study of blood T cell repertoires in COVID-19. Material for sequencing was peripheral blood. The receptor's source is a man aged 55 to 69 with acute or convalescent COVID-19.

DNA for the CDR3: TGTGCCAGCAGTGAAGAGAGGGTCCTTCGGAACACTGAAGCTTTCTTT. Translating it yields CASSEERVLRNTEAFF. The chain couples TRBV2 to TRBJ1-1; D unclear. This CDR3 has 16 residues. Trimming took off 1 base at V and 1 base at J, with 13 bases between the two ends. Looked up from germline, CDR1 is SNHLY and CDR2 is FYNNEI.